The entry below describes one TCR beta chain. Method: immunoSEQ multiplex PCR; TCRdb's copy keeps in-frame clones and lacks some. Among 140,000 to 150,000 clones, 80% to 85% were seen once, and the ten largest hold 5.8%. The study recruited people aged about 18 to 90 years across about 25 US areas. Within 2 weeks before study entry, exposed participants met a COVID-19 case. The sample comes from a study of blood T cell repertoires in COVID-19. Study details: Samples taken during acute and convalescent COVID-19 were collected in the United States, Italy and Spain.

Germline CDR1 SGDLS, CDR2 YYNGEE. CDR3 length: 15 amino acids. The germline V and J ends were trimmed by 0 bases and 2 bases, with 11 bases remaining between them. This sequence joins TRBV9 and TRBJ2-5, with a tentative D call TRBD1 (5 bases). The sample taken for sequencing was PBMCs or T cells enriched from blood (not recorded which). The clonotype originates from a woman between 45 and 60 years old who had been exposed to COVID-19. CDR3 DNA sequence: TGTGCCAGCAGCGTAGCGACAGTTTTACAAGAGACCCAGTACTTC. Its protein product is CASSVATVLQETQYF.